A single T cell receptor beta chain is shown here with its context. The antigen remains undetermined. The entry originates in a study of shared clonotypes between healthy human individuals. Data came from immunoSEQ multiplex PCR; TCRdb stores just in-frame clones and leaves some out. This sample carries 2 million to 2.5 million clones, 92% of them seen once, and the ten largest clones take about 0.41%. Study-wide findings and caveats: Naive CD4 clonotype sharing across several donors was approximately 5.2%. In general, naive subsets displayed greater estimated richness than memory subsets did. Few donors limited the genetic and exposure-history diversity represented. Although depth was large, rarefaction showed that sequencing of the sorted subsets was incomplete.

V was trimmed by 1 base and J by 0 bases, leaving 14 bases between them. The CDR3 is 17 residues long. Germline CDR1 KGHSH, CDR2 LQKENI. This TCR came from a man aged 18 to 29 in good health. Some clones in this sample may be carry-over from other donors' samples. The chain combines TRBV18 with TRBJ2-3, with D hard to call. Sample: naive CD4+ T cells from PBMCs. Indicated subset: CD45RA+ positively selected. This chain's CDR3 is CASSPLPDTSSTDTQYF. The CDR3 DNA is TGTGCCAGCTCACCACTTCCCGACACTTCTAGCACAGATACGCAGTATTTT.